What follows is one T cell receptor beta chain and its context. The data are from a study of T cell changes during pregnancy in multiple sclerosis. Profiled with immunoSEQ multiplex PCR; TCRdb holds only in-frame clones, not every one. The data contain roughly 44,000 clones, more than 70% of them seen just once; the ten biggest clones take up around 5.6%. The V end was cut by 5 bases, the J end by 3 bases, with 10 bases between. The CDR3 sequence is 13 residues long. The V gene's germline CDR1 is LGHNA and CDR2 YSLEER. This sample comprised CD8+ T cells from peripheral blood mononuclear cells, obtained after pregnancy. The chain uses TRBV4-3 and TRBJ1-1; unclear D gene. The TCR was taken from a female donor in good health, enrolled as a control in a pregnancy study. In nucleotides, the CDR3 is TGCGCCAGCAGCAAACAAATGGACACTGAAGCTTTCTTT. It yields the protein CASSKQMDTEAFF.